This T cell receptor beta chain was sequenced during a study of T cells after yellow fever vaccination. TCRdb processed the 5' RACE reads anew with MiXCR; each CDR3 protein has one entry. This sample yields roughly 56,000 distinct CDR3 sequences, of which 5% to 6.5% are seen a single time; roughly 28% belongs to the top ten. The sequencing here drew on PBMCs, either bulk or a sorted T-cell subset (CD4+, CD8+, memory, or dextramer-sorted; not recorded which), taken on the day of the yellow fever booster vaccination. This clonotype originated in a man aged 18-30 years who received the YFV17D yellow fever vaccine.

The CDR3 spells CASSQVSNKQFF. The CDR3 DNA reads TGCGCCAGCAGCCAAGTGTCCAACAAGCAGTTCTTC. The genes are TRBV4-3 and TRBJ2-1; no clear D gene. CDR3 length equals 12 residues. Trimming left V 1 base short and J 11 bases short, with 9 bases between. CDR1 is LGHNA, CDR2 YSLEER, per germline.